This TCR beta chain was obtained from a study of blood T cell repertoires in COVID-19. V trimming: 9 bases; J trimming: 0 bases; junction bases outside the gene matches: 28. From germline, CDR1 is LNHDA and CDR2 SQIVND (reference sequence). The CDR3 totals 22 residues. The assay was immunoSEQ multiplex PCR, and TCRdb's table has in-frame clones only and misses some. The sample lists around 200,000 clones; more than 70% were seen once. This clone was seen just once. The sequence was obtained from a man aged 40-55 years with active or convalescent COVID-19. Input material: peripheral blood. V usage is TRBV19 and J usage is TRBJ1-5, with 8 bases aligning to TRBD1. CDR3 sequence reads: CARSLVDRETPSSGDSNQPQHF. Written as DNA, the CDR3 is TGTGCCAGATCACTAGTGGACAGGGAGACCCCGTCGTCGGGCGATAGCAATCAGCCCCAGCATTTT.